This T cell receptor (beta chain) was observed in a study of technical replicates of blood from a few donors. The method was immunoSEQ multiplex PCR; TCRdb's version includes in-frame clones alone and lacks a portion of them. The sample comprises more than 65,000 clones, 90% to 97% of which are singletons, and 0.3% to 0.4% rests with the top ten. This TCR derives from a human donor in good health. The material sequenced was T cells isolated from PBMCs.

The CDR3 region is CASSSGLTYEQYF. DNA for the CDR3: TGTGCCAGCAGTAGTGGCCTTACCTACGAGCAGTACTTC. This chain uses TRBV2 with TRBJ2-7, with D unresolved. CDR3 length: 13 residues. Trimming pared 5 bases from V and 2 bases from J, leaving 10 bases between. The V gene's germline CDR1 is SNHLY and CDR2 FYNNEI.